Presented here are 17 T cell receptor beta chains from one specimen sequenced in a study of yellow fever vaccine responses in identical twins. From the RT-PCR reads, TCRdb called clonotypes with MiXCR, one entry per CDR3 protein. The table shows about 34,000 distinct CDR3 sequences, with almost 60% occurring only once. The source was T cells from blood (PBMCs), unsorted or a sorted subset (not recorded which), collected before or after yellow fever vaccination (not recorded which). These receptor sequences come from a woman in her late teens or twenties who received the yellow fever vaccine.

The CDR3 DNA reads TGTGCCAGCAGCTTAGGGGATTGGGACGAGCAGTACTTC. It is translated as CASSLGDWDEQYF. The chain carries TRBV13 and TRBJ2-7; D is ambiguous. With 0 bases removed from V and 5 bases from J, the gap between germline ends came to 8 bases. CDR3 length: 13 residues. The germline V gene encodes CDR1 PRHDT and CDR2 FYEKMQ (reference sequence).

The chain is built from TRBV29-1 and TRBJ1-1; D gene unclear. With 4 bases removed from V and 0 bases from J, the gap between germline ends came to 3 bases. The CDR3 has 11 amino acids. Germline CDR1 SQVTM, CDR2 ANQGSEA. CDR3 coding DNA: TGCAGCGTTGGGCTGAACACTGAAGCTTTCTTT. Translation: CSVGLNTEAFF.

V usage is TRBV5-4 and J usage is TRBJ1-1, with 8 bases fitting TRBD1. Losses at the gene ends were 1 base for V and 6 bases for J; bases not matched to a gene: 5. The germline gives CDR1 SGHNT, CDR2 YYREEE (reference sequence). The CDR3 has 14 amino acids. The CDR3, as DNA: TGTGCCAGCAGCTTGAGGACAGGGAGGCCTGAAGCTTTCTTT. Amino acid sequence: CASSLRTGRPEAFF.

The chain employs TRBV11-1 and TRBJ2-1, with 7 bases fitting TRBD2. Germline V gene data show CDR1 as SGHAT and CDR2 as FQDESV (reference sequence). The CDR3 totals 16 residues. The junction had 8 bases not matched to a gene; V was cut back by 0 bases and J by 6 bases. The CDR3 protein is CASSLAHGTTSNEQFF. The CDR3 coding sequence is TGTGCCAGCAGCTTAGCCCACGGGACTACCAGCAATGAGCAGTTCTTC.

This clonotype was recorded once. This chain joins TRBV12-3 or TRBV12-4 and TRBJ1-4; no reliable D call. V was cut by 6 bases and J by 7 bases, with 15 bases left in between. The CDR3 contains 14 residues. The CDR3 DNA follows: TGTGCCAGCAGGCTCGGGTCGGGCGGTGAAAAACTGTTTTTT. This gives the protein CASRLGSGGEKLFF.

Only a few counts were recorded for this clonotype. The J gene is TRBJ2-1, the V gene TRBV5-1, with 10 bases identical to TRBD1. Germline V gene lookup returns CDR1 SGHRS and CDR2 YFSETQ. V lost 4 bases to trimming and J lost 7 bases; unmatched junction nucleotides: 8. The CDR3 has 15 residues. Here the CDR3 DNA reads TGCGCCAGCAGCGCAACCGGGACAGGGGTGAATGAGCAGTTCTTC. Amino acids: CASSATGTGVNEQFF.

This clonotype appeared a few times. The chain links TRBV18 to TRBJ1-1; D is ambiguous. The CDR3 has 14 amino acids. Germline-derived CDR1 and CDR2 are KGHSH and LQKENI. Trimming cost V 1 base and J 4 bases, with 10 bases left between them. The CDR3 reads CASSPQDRSTEAFF. The CDR3 nucleotides are TGTGCCAGCTCACCACAGGATCGGAGCACTGAAGCTTTCTTT.

CDR3 DNA: TGCAGTGCTAGTACTTTAGGGGTTGACACTGAAGCTTTCTTT. Translated, it gives CSASTLGVDTEAFF. The chain carries TRBV20-1 and TRBJ1-1; a weak D match, TRBD1 (5 bases). Germline lookup yields CDR1 DFQATT and CDR2 SNEGSKA (reference sequence). The CDR3 is 14 residues long. The V end was cut by 3 bases, the J end by 3 bases, with 14 bases between.

This clonotype has just a few counts. The chain recombines TRBV11-1 with TRBJ2-3; tentatively, D is TRBD2 (7 bases). The V and J ends lost 1 base and 0 bases respectively, with 17 bases between them. Germline assignment: CDR1 SGHAT and CDR2 FQDESV (reference sequence). This CDR3 is built from 18 residues. CDR3 DNA sequence: TGTGCCAGCAGCTTAGTGAGACGGGGGGCCTCTAGCACAGATACGCAGTATTTT. Residues: CASSLVRRGASSTDTQYF.

The chain carries TRBV5-1 and TRBJ1-6, with 7 bases lining up with TRBD1. This CDR3 region has 16 residues. The germline gives CDR1 SGHRS, CDR2 YFSETQ. Germline trimming cut 5 bases from V and 3 bases from J; bases unmatched to any gene: 8. CDR3 nucleotides: TGCGCCAGCAGGTACGAGGGGGCTGGCTATAATTCACCCCTCCACTTT. This codes for CASRYEGAGYNSPLHF. Filled out from reference TRBV5-1 and TRBJ1-6, the complete variable domain reads KAGVTQTPRYLIKTRGQQVTLSCSPISGHRSVSWYQQTPGQGLQFLFEYFSETQRNKGNFPGRFSGRQFSNSRSEMNVSTLELGDSALYLCASRYEGAGYNSPLHFGNGTRLTVT.

The CDR3 region has the DNA TGTGCCAGCTCACCCCTTTTGGTACTAGAACACTATGGCTACACCTTC. Translated, it gives CASSPLLVLEHYGYTF. This chain connects TRBV18 to TRBJ1-2; D is uncertain. The V end lost 3 bases, the J end lost 3 bases, and 17 bases lay between the germline ends. The germline CDR1 and CDR2 sequences are KGHSH and LQKENI. CDR3 length equals 16 residues.

This clonotype was observed once. The chain is built from TRBV2 and TRBJ1-2, with TRBD1 as a possible D gene (5 bases). Between the trimmed V and J ends, which lost 10 bases and 6 bases, there was a span of 18 bases. This CDR3 is 13 amino acids long. Germline V gene sequence: CDR1 SNHLY, CDR2 FYNNEI. The chain's CDR3 is CATYKGLSNGYTF. CDR3 in DNA: TGTGCCACCTATAAGGGGCTGAGTAATGGCTACACCTTC.

This sequence joins TRBV10-3 and TRBJ2-1; D is uncertain. This CDR3 region has 14 residues. Germline lookup yields CDR1 ENHRY and CDR2 SYGVKD. The V and J ends lost 10 bases and 5 bases respectively, with 18 bases between them. CDR3 amino acids: CATQPGPGNNEQFF. Here the CDR3 DNA reads TGTGCCACACAACCAGGACCCGGCAACAATGAGCAGTTCTTC.

The chain is built from TRBV13 and TRBJ2-1, with 11 nucleotides matching TRBD2. The CDR3 contains 15 residues. Germline values: CDR1 PRHDT, CDR2 FYEKMQ (reference sequence). The junction had 11 bases not matched to a gene; V was cut back by 11 bases and J by 5 bases. The CDR3 reads CASTPLAGGDNEQFF. CDR3 bases: TGTGCCTCAACCCCCCTAGCGGGAGGAGACAATGAGCAGTTCTTC.

In nucleotides, the CDR3 is TGCAGTGTCCCGTTTTACAATGAGCAGTTCTTC. Protein sequence: CSVPFYNEQFF. The V and J genes are TRBV20-1 and TRBJ2-1, with D unresolved. The CDR3 loop spans 11 amino acids. The V end was cut by 7 bases, the J end by 4 bases, with 8 bases between. Germline CDR1 is DFQATT and CDR2 is SNEGSKA (reference sequence).

The V and J genes are TRBV5-4 and TRBJ2-1; D possibly corresponds to TRBD1 (5 bases). The CDR3 loop spans 13 amino acids. Per germline, CDR1 SGHNT and CDR2 YYREEE (reference sequence). Deletions cut 0 bases from V and 7 bases from J, with 8 bases between. The CDR3 region is CASSLAGPNEQFF. The CDR3 bases are TGTGCCAGCAGCTTGGCAGGGCCGAATGAGCAGTTCTTC.

This clonotype has just a few counts. The chain recombines TRBV11-2 with TRBJ2-1; unclear D gene. The V end was cut by 1 base, the J end by 7 bases, with 5 bases between. The CDR3 is 12 residues long. Germline values: CDR1 SGHAT, CDR2 FQNNGV. The CDR3 DNA reads as TGTGCCAGCAGCTTAGTGTGGAATGAGCAGTTCTTC. This translates into CASSLVWNEQFF.